The clone carrying this TCR beta chain was counted a single time. Its target is not known. The data were taken from a study of chemoradiotherapy in HPV16-positive cancers. The overall study: Functional T-cell assays on a couple of HPV16-positive patients' cells defined candidate HPV-specific clones and common TCR motifs.

Some clones are missing from TCRdb's copy, which holds only in-frame ones; the method was immunoSEQ multiplex PCR. The sample lists more than 1,500 clones, 81% occurring once. The CDR3 is 15 amino acids. Germline V lookup: CDR1 SGHRS, CDR2 YFSETQ. J was trimmed by 0 bases and V by 4 bases; bases with no gene match: 4. Repeated repertoire sampling spanned the course of chemoradiotherapy. General study results and limits: The functional HPV-specific definition rests on just a couple of HPV16-positive patients. For HPV16-positive patients, expanding HPV-responsive T cells associated with longer recurrence-free survival.

The TCR was taken from a human donor with HPV-associated anogenital cancer. V usage is TRBV5-1 and J usage is TRBJ2-1, with TRBD2 matching 7 bases. The specimen comprised tumor tissue, sampled from a patient who underwent chemoradiotherapy. CDR3 protein: CASSIGGSSYNEQFF. The CDR3 DNA follows: TGCGCCAGCAGCATCGGCGGGAGCTCCTACAATGAGCAGTTCTTC.